The 31 T cell receptor beta chains presented below share a single source sample, sequenced in a study of T cell responses to AZD1222 COVID-19 vaccine. Using immunoSEQ multiplex PCR, the repertoire was profiled, and TCRdb retains in-frame clones only, with some absent. The table has fewer than 120,000 clones, around 81% seen once. This sample comprised peripheral blood, obtained on day 0 of AZD1222 vaccination. The origin of the receptors is an adult in good health.

This chain uses TRBV27 with TRBJ1-1; 8 nucleotides match TRBD1. CDR3 length equals 14 residues. Germline V CDR1 and CDR2: MNHEY, SMNVEV (reference sequence). Germline trimming cut 8 bases from V and 4 bases from J; bases unmatched to any gene: 9. The CDR3, as DNA: TGTGCCAGCCACGGACAGGGAATGGCCACTGAAGCTTTCTTT. Protein product: CASHGQGMATEAFF.

V is TRBV29-1 and J is TRBJ1-1; D is perhaps TRBD1 (5 bases). The CDR3 runs 15 residues. CDR1 SQVTM and CDR2 ANQGSEA come from the germline V gene. V lost 5 bases to trimming and J lost 1 base, with 17 bases between them. The DNA for the CDR3 is TGCAGCGTTATGACAGAGACCTATAGGAACACTGAAGCTTTCTTT. Protein product: CSVMTETYRNTEAFF.

This rearrangement joins TRBV18 to TRBJ2-7; TRBD2 aligns across 16 bases. This CDR3 is built from 17 residues. The V gene's germline CDR1 is KGHSH and CDR2 LQKENI. V lost 0 bases and J lost 1; bases outside the gene matches: 0. CDR3 coding DNA: TGTGCCAGCTCACCACCGGGACTAGCGGGAGGGTCCTACGAGCAGTACTTC. Translating gives CASSPPGLAGGSYEQYF. The complete variable domain, with remaining parts taken from reference TRBV18 and TRBJ2-7, reads NAGVMQNPRHLVRRRGQEARLRCSPMKGHSHVYWYRQLPEEGLKFMVYLQKENIIDESGMPKERFSAEFPKEGPSILRIQQVVRGDSAAYFCASSPPGLAGGSYEQYFGPGTRLTVT.

V usage is TRBV10-1 and J usage is TRBJ2-5, with D perhaps TRBD1 or TRBD2 (6 bases each). Per germline, CDR1 WNHNN and CDR2 SYGVQD (reference sequence). The V end lost 3 bases, the J end lost 3 bases, and 26 bases lay between the germline ends. The CDR3 totals 19 residues. The CDR3 coding sequence is TGCGCCAGCAGTGACTGCTGGGAGGAAGGCAGGGGTGGGAAAGAGACCCAGTACTTC. As protein: CASSDCWEEGRGGKETQYF.

The chain recombines TRBV5-1 with TRBJ2-3; 8 nucleotides line up with TRBD2. Germline V CDR1 and CDR2: SGHRS, YFSETQ. V dropped 2 bases and J dropped 4; count of bases not matched to a gene: 3. CDR3 length equals 14 residues. CDR3 DNA: TGCGCCAGCAGCTTACCTAGCGGGTCAGATACGCAGTATTTT. It encodes CASSLPSGSDTQYF.

The rearrangement joins TRBV19 to TRBJ2-7; D is ambiguous. Per the germline V gene, CDR1 is LNHDA and CDR2 is SQIVND (reference sequence). Trimming shortened V by 2 bases and J by 2 bases, and 13 bases separated the two germline ends. The CDR3 runs to 15 residues. CDR3 sequence (DNA): TGTGCCAGTAGTATAAAGGTGGGCGGAACCTACGAGCAGTACTTC. It codes for CASSIKVGGTYEQYF.

CDR3 coding DNA: TGTGCCAGCAGTGGGCGTACTAATGAAAAACTGTTTTTT. Translated, it gives CASSGRTNEKLFF. The chain links TRBV28 to TRBJ1-4; no clear D. The germline V and J ends were trimmed by 5 bases and 2 bases, with 6 bases remaining between them. This CDR3 spans 13 amino acids. The V gene's germline CDR1 is MDHEN and CDR2 SYDVKM.

The sample holds a few counts of this clone. V gene TRBV19 combines with J gene TRBJ2-7; TRBD1 or TRBD2 may be the D gene (5 bases each). Germline V gene data show CDR1 as LNHDA and CDR2 as SQIVND (reference sequence). The length of the CDR3 is 17 residues. Deletions cut 0 bases from V and 5 bases from J, with 20 bases between. In DNA, the CDR3 is TGTGCCAGTAGTATAGATGGTCCGGGGCTGGGAAGTGACGAGCAGTACTTC. Protein: CASSIDGPGLGSDEQYF.

The chain carries TRBV19 and TRBJ1-2, with unresolved D. Germline V CDR1 and CDR2: LNHDA, SQIVND (reference sequence). The V end lost 0 bases, the J end lost 7 bases, and 6 bases lay between the germline ends. The CDR3 length is 12 residues. CDR3 region: CASSIDIVGYTF. DNA of the CDR3: TGTGCCAGTAGTATAGACATCGTTGGCTACACCTTC.

V usage is TRBV28 and J usage is TRBJ1-1; TRBD1 is a possible D gene (6 bases). Trimming pared 2 bases from V and 3 bases from J, leaving 10 bases between. The CDR3 extends over 14 amino acids. Germline V gene data show CDR1 as MDHEN and CDR2 as SYDVKM. CDR3 region: CASSLPGDYTEAFF. The DNA of the CDR3 is TGTGCCAGCAGTTTACCAGGGGATTACACTGAAGCTTTCTTT.

CDR3 loop: CASSFDRAGANVLTF. The CDR3 region has the DNA TGTGCCAGCAGCTTCGACAGGGCTGGGGCCAACGTCCTGACTTTC. The chain couples TRBV5-5 to TRBJ2-6, with TRBD1 matching over 7 bases. CDR3 length equals 15 residues. The trim removed 2 bases at V and 2 bases at J, leaving 1 base unmatched. In germline, CDR1 is SGHKS, CDR2 YYEKEE (reference sequence). Full variable domain (remainder filled in from reference TRBV5-5 and TRBJ2-6): DAGVTQSPTHLIKTRGQQVTLRCSPISGHKSVSWYQQVLGQGPQFIFQYYEKEERGRGNFPDRFSARQFPNYSSELNVNALLLGDSALYLCASSFDRAGANVLTFGAGSRLTVL.

The rearrangement joins TRBV5-5 to TRBJ2-7; D may be TRBD1 (6 bases). CDR3 length: 14 amino acids. V was trimmed by 3 bases and J by 3 bases, leaving 13 bases between them. Germline assignment: CDR1 SGHKS and CDR2 YYEKEE (reference sequence). The CDR3 here is CASSYADSIYEQYF. In nucleotides, the CDR3 is TGTGCCAGCAGCTACGCGGACAGTATCTACGAGCAGTACTTC.

The chain joins TRBV19 to TRBJ1-5; D uncertain. The germline V gene has CDR1 LNHDA and CDR2 SQIVND (reference sequence). The ends were cut back, 5 bases at V and 0 bases at J, with 14 bases in the middle. This CDR3 has 16 amino acids. CDR3 in amino acids: CASSPEGRSSNQPQHF. CDR3 coding DNA: TGTGCCAGTAGTCCTGAGGGCCGGAGTAGCAATCAGCCCCAGCATTTT.

The chain is built from TRBV6-2 or TRBV6-3 and TRBJ2-7, with D perhaps TRBD1 (5 bases). The V end was cut by 1 base, the J end by 3 bases, with 10 bases between. Germline CDR1 MNHEY, CDR2 SVGEGT. The CDR3 contains 14 residues. The CDR3 DNA reads TGTGCCAGCAGTTACTTGGGGCCGGTCTACGAGCAGTACTTC. Residues: CASSYLGPVYEQYF.

The chain couples TRBV30 to TRBJ1-1; D is uncertain. Germline V lookup: CDR1 GTSNPN, CDR2 SVGIG (reference sequence). The CDR3 runs 11 residues. V lost 4 bases to trimming and J lost 4 bases, with 7 bases between them. As DNA, the CDR3 is TGTGCCTGGACGAGGGCCACTGAAGCTTTCTTT. Encoded protein: CAWTRATEAFF.

J is TRBJ1-5 and V is TRBV27; 9 positions match TRBD1. This CDR3 comprises 19 residues. Germline V gene data show CDR1 as MNHEY and CDR2 as SMNVEV (reference sequence). V shed 4 bases and J 0 bases; nucleotides not matched to a gene: 13. The CDR3 DNA reads as TGTGCCAGCAGTTCTCGGACAGGGGCGGGTTTAATTAGCAATCAGCCCCAGCATTTT. Translating gives CASSSRTGAGLISNQPQHF.

The chain is built from TRBV7-2 and TRBJ2-5; tentatively, D is TRBD1 (6 bases). The CDR3 consists of 14 residues. Germline V gene sequence: CDR1 SGHTA, CDR2 FQGNSA. V was trimmed by 5 bases and J by 2 bases, leaving 12 bases between them. Here the CDR3 DNA reads TGTGCCAGCAGCCCCGGGACACCTCAAGAGACCCAGTACTTC. Translated, it gives CASSPGTPQETQYF. Based on the CDR3 plus reference TRBV7-2 and TRBJ2-5, the full variable domain is GAGVSQSPSNKVTEKGKDVELRCDPISGHTALYWYRQSLGQGLEFLIYFQGNSAPDKSGLPSDRFSAERTGGSVSTLTIQRTQQEDSAVYLCASSPGTPQETQYFGPGTRLLVL.

The chain links TRBV6-5 to TRBJ1-6, with D possibly being TRBD1 (6 bases). Germline V lookup: CDR1 MNHEY, CDR2 SVGAGI. The length of the CDR3 is 16 residues. V lost 2 bases and J lost 10, with 18 bases in between. The CDR3, as DNA: TGTGCCAGCAGTTACGCACAGGGAGGGACTAGGTCACCCCTCCACTTT. Translated, it gives CASSYAQGGTRSPLHF.

V usage is TRBV1 and J usage is TRBJ1-1. TRBV1 is described as a pseudogene. This CDR3 comprises 15 residues. CDR3 sequence reads: CTSSPLQGGLTEAFF. The CDR3 region has the DNA TGCACCAGCAGCCCATTACAGGGAGGACTCACTGAAGCTTTCTTT.

V and J are TRBV19 and TRBJ2-2, with D unresolved. The CDR3 sequence is 20 residues long. The V gene's germline CDR1 is LNHDA and CDR2 SQIVND (reference sequence). Trimming left V 0 bases short and J 3 bases short, with 23 bases between. CDR3 nucleotide sequence: TGTGCCAGTAGTATAGATCCCTGGCGGACGCAAACAGAGGACACCGGGGAGCTGTTTTTT. It yields the protein CASSIDPWRTQTEDTGELFF.

The chain couples TRBV9 to TRBJ1-1; D possibly corresponds to TRBD1 (5 bases). V lost 0 bases, J lost 7 bases, and 22 bases lay in between. The length of the CDR3 is 17 residues. The germline V gene encodes CDR1 SGDLS and CDR2 YYNGEE. The CDR3 region has the DNA TGTGCCAGCAGCGTAGTCTTACGGGGGGAGCAACCTTTTGAAGCTTTCTTT. Amino acid sequence: CASSVVLRGEQPFEAFF.

The chain has TRBV6-6 and TRBJ2-3; tentatively, D is TRBD1 (6 bases). The germline V gene has CDR1 MNHNY and CDR2 SVGAGI (reference sequence). The CDR3 contains 15 residues. Between the trimmed V and J ends, which lost 0 bases and 0 bases, there was a span of 7 bases. The CDR3 loop is CASSYSDRSTDTQYF. CDR3 nucleotides: TGTGCCAGCAGTTACTCAGACAGGAGCACAGATACGCAGTATTTT.

The gene calls are TRBV7-2 and TRBJ2-1; 9 bases map to TRBD2. Germline-derived CDR1 and CDR2 are SGHTA and FQGNSA. The V segment lost 1 base and the J segment 7 bases; nucleotides outside the gene matches: 8. CDR3 size: 16 residues. CDR3 loop: CASSLDGSGSVNEQFF. CDR3 DNA: TGTGCCAGCAGCTTAGATGGTAGCGGGAGTGTGAATGAGCAGTTCTTC.

The genes are TRBV5-1 and TRBJ2-7, with D possibly being TRBD2 (6 bases). Germline assignment: CDR1 SGHRS and CDR2 YFSETQ. The CDR3 totals 13 residues. Trimming took 0 bases from V and 3 from J, leaving 7 bases between them. CDR3 sequence: CASSLGGIYEQYF. Written as DNA, the CDR3 is TGCGCCAGCAGCTTGGGCGGGATCTACGAGCAGTACTTC.

The gene calls are TRBV14 and TRBJ2-3; TRBD1 matches at 8 bases. Losses at the gene ends were 2 bases for V and 3 bases for J; bases not matched to a gene: 10. This CDR3 has 17 residues. Germline V gives CDR1 SGHDN, CDR2 FVKESK. CDR3 nucleotides: TGTGCCAGCAGCCAACCCCCAGGGCAGGGGGCAACAGATACGCAGTATTTT. Encoded protein: CASSQPPGQGATDTQYF. The full variable domain, completed using reference TRBV14 and TRBJ2-3, is EAGVTQFPSHSVIEKGQTVTLRCDPISGHDNLYWYRRVMGKEIKFLLHFVKESKQDESGMPNNRFLAERTGGTYSTLKVQPAELEDSGVYFCASSQPPGQGATDTQYFGPGTRLTVL.

The chain employs TRBV19 and TRBJ1-1; no reliable D call. Germline V gene data show CDR1 as LNHDA and CDR2 as SQIVND (reference sequence). With 6 bases removed from V and 2 bases from J, the gap between germline ends came to 13 bases. The CDR3 is made up of 14 amino acids. The CDR3 DNA follows: TGTGCCAGTAGCCTTCTACACCTTAACACTGAAGCTTTCTTT. Translation gives CASSLLHLNTEAFF.

The V and J genes are TRBV14 and TRBJ2-1, with 9 bases lining up with TRBD2. CDR3 length: 17 residues. Germline CDR1 and CDR2: SGHDN and FVKESK. After removal of 0 bases from V and 8 bases from J, the junction contained 11 bases not matched to a gene. DNA of the CDR3: TGTGCCAGCAGCCAAGAGGGGGCTAGCGGGATTAGCTATGAGCAGTTCTTC. It encodes CASSQEGASGISYEQFF.

The chain uses TRBV7-8 and TRBJ2-1, with TRBD2 identical over 15 bases. The CDR3 consists of 18 residues. After removal of 5 bases from V and 7 bases from J, the junction contained 12 bases not matched to a gene. Looked up from germline, CDR1 is SGHVS and CDR2 is FQNEAQ. The CDR3 spells CASSPQRTSGRAGNEQFF. The CDR3 coding sequence is TGTGCCAGCAGCCCGCAAAGGACTAGCGGGAGGGCCGGGAATGAGCAGTTCTTC. Complete variable domain (other parts from reference TRBV7-8 and TRBJ2-1): GAGVSQSPRYKVAKRGQDVALRCDPISGHVSLFWYQQALGQGPEFLTYFQNEAQLDKSGLPSDRFFAERPEGSVSTLKIQRTQQEDSAVYLCASSPQRTSGRAGNEQFFGPGTRLTVL.

This chain links TRBV19 with TRBJ2-2; D could derive from TRBD1 or TRBD2 (5 bases each). The V gene lost 3 bases and the J gene lost 1 base, with 12 bases spanning the gap. The CDR3 runs 16 residues. The germline gives CDR1 LNHDA, CDR2 SQIVND (reference sequence). The CDR3 sequence: CASSMGRPRNTGELFF. The CDR3 nucleotides are TGTGCCAGTAGTATGGGACGTCCTAGGAACACCGGGGAGCTGTTTTTT.

The chain combines TRBV28 with TRBJ2-1, with a weak D call TRBD1 (5 bases). This CDR3 region has 15 residues. V was shortened by 6 bases and J by 5 bases, with 17 bases between the two germline ends. CDR1 and CDR2 from the germline V gene are MDHEN and SYDVKM. CDR3 protein: CASRPSWVRDNEQFF. The CDR3 coding sequence is TGTGCCAGCAGGCCTAGTTGGGTCAGGGACAATGAGCAGTTCTTC.

The rearrangement joins TRBV6-5 to TRBJ2-7, with 7 bases matching TRBD2. J was trimmed by 1 base and V by 7 bases; bases with no gene match: 10. Germline V CDR1 and CDR2: MNHEY, SVGAGI. The CDR3 length is 15 residues. DNA for the CDR3: TGTGCCAGCACCCCCCGGGGGGATGCATCCTACGAGCAGTACTTC. As protein: CASTPRGDASYEQYF.